This TCR beta chain derives from a study of response to subunit inactivated influenza vaccine. General observations from the study: The authors suggested that every seasonal influenza vaccination recruits few new T cells.

This clonotype was counted a single time. Its specificity is not known. The CDR3 is 13 amino acids. The V gene lost 6 bases and the J gene lost 6 bases, with 14 bases spanning the gap. Germline V lookup: CDR1 MDHEN, CDR2 SYDVKM. TCRdb called the RT-PCR reads again in MiXCR, with one record for every CDR3 protein. Found here are over 800,000 distinct CDR3 sequences, 21% of them singletons; the top ten hold roughly a tenth. The source was PBMCs from blood, collected more than 4 days after vaccination. This rearrangement joins TRBV28 to TRBJ1-1; tentative D call: TRBD1 (5 bases). The clonotype comes from a middle-aged man who received an inactivated influenza vaccine. The CDR3 DNA sequence: TGTGCCAGCAGGGCAGCTGGGGGTCCTGAAGCTTTCTTT. Amino acid sequence: CASRAAGGPEAFF.